Listed here are 3 T cell receptor beta chains from one sample, sequenced in a study of cytomegalovirus exposure and HLA in healthy donors. Both 60 Vbeta primers and 13 Jbeta primers went into the PCR. Sequencing was performed with immunoSEQ multiplex PCR; in TCRdb, only in-frame clones are kept and a portion is missing. The sample yields some 100,000 clones, around two thirds seen once. Sequencing was done on a sample of PBMCs. All receptors derive from a woman aged 25 to 39 in good health and CMV-seropositive.

This rearrangement joins TRBV7-3 to TRBJ2-2; 8 bases fit TRBD1. With 5 bases clipped from V and 5 bases from J, the junction kept 4 bases outside the gene matches. This CDR3 spans 14 amino acids. The V gene's germline CDR1 is SGHTA and CDR2 FQGTGA. The CDR3 nucleotides read TGTGCCAGCAGCGGGACAGGAGGAACCGGGGAGCTGTTTTTT. It specifies CASSGTGGTGELFF.

The chain has TRBV6-5 and TRBJ2-7, with TRBD2 identical over 9 bases. Germline assignment: CDR1 MNHEY and CDR2 SVGAGI. V lost 2 bases, J lost 2 bases, and 4 bases stayed unmatched. This CDR3 has 15 residues. CDR3 bases: TGTGCCAGCAGTTACGGGCGGGGGGGCACCTACGAGCAGTACTTC. Its translation: CASSYGRGGTYEQYF.

The chain has TRBV2 and TRBJ1-1; D gene ambiguous. Germline lookup yields CDR1 SNHLY and CDR2 FYNNEI. The CDR3 runs 13 residues. V shed 4 bases and J shed 5 bases, with 11 bases lying between them. The DNA for the CDR3 is TGTGCCAGCAGTGTCAGGAGGTTTACTGAAGCTTTCTTT. Translation: CASSVRRFTEAFF.